The rows below give T cell receptor beta chains drawn from one sample of a study of T cells in Graves' hyperthyroidism and ophthalmopathy. TCRdb recomputed calls from the multiplex PCR reads with MiXCR, one row per CDR3 protein. This table has about 130,000 distinct CDR3 sequences, about 20% appearing once. Sequencing input: blood. The receptor source for this set is a woman aged 45 to 65 with Graves' hyperthyroidism that later progressed to Graves' ophthalmopathy. The CDR3 runs from the conserved cysteine through the conserved F or W. D genes are given only for firm matches. A row's size may be missing; if present it is once, few, many or a size class.

clone_size: many; j_call: TRBJ2-3; v_call: TRBV20-1; d_call: -; cdr3_aa: CSARIATTDTQYF; cdr3_nt: TGCAGTGCTAGAATCGCGACCACAGATACGCAGTATTTT
clone_size: few; j_call: TRBJ1-2; v_call: TRBV12-3/TRBV12-4; d_call: -; cdr3_aa: CASSPLGYYGYTF; cdr3_nt: TGTGCCAGCAGTCCGCTGGGGTACTATGGCTACACCTTC
clone_size: -; j_call: TRBJ1-4; v_call: TRBV28; d_call: -; cdr3_aa: CASSRPDGPNEKLFF; cdr3_nt: TGTGCCAGCAGTCGCCCCGACGGGCCTAATGAAAAACTGTTTTTT
clone_size: -; j_call: TRBJ2-7; v_call: TRBV7-9; d_call: TRBD1; cdr3_aa: CASSSGQEQTLDYEQYF; cdr3_nt: TGTGCCAGCAGCTCGGGACAGGAGCAAACCTTGGACTACGAGCAGTACTTC
clone_size: many; j_call: TRBJ2-1; v_call: TRBV12-3/TRBV12-4; d_call: TRBD2; cdr3_aa: CASSLALGGGLGGSEQFF; cdr3_nt: TGTGCCAGCAGTTTAGCGCTGGGCGGGGGACTAGGGGGGAGTGAGCAGTTCTTC
clone_size: -; j_call: TRBJ2-5; v_call: TRBV5-1; d_call: -; cdr3_aa: CASSLWHQETQYF; cdr3_nt: TGCGCCAGCAGCTTGTGGCACCAAGAGACCCAGTACTTC
clone_size: many; j_call: TRBJ2-6; v_call: TRBV5-1; d_call: TRBD1; cdr3_aa: CASSSGTGPTGANVLTF; cdr3_nt: TGCGCCAGCAGCTCCGGGACAGGGCCCACTGGGGCCAACGTCCTGACTTTC
clone_size: many; j_call: TRBJ2-2; v_call: TRBV11-2; d_call: -; cdr3_aa: CASSQGLLSPTGELFF; cdr3_nt: TGTGCCAGCAGCCAAGGCCTACTGAGTCCCACCGGGGAGCTGTTTTTT
clone_size: many; j_call: TRBJ2-5; v_call: TRBV7-8; d_call: TRBD2; cdr3_aa: CASTGREGQETQYF; cdr3_nt: TGTGCCAGCACTGGGCGGGAGGGCCAAGAGACCCAGTACTTC
clone_size: many; j_call: TRBJ2-7; v_call: TRBV10-3; d_call: -; cdr3_aa: CAISDRGDAYEQYF; cdr3_nt: TGTGCCATCAGTGATAGGGGGGACGCCTACGAGCAGTACTTC
clone_size: -; j_call: TRBJ2-2; v_call: TRBV5-1; d_call: TRBD2; cdr3_aa: CASSLEAGTTVGELFF; cdr3_nt: TGCGCCAGCAGCTTGGAGGCCGGGACTACTGTCGGGGAGCTGTTTTTT
clone_size: few; j_call: TRBJ2-3; v_call: TRBV6-1; d_call: -; cdr3_aa: CASSNILLAGTDTQYF; cdr3_nt: TGTGCCAGCAGTAACATCCTACTAGCCGGCACAGATACGCAGTATTTT
clone_size: few; j_call: TRBJ1-1; v_call: TRBV19; d_call: -; cdr3_aa: CASTQSGGRNTEAFF; cdr3_nt: TGTGCCAGTACTCAATCTGGGGGGCGGAACACTGAAGCTTTCTTT
clone_size: many; j_call: TRBJ2-2; v_call: TRBV3-1; d_call: -; cdr3_aa: CASSQGLKTGELFF; cdr3_nt: TGTGCCAGCAGCCAAGGACTTAAGACCGGGGAGCTGTTTTTT
clone_size: -; j_call: TRBJ2-6; v_call: TRBV3-1; d_call: -; cdr3_aa: CASSQVGGSGANVLTF; cdr3_nt: TGTGCCAGCAGCCAAGTCGGGGGCTCTGGGGCCAACGTCCTGACTTTC
clone_size: few; j_call: TRBJ1-2; v_call: TRBV19; d_call: TRBD1; cdr3_aa: CASNHLTGGANYGYTF; cdr3_nt: TGTGCCAGTAACCACCTCACAGGGGGCGCTAACTATGGCTACACCTTC
clone_size: few; j_call: TRBJ2-2; v_call: TRBV3-1; d_call: -; cdr3_aa: CASRPGGNTGELFF; cdr3_nt: TGTGCCAGTCGTCCTGGGGGGAACACCGGGGAGCTGTTTTTT
clone_size: -; j_call: TRBJ2-7; v_call: TRBV28; d_call: TRBD1; cdr3_aa: CASSQTGELHEQYF; cdr3_nt: TGTGCCAGCAGTCAGACAGGGGAGCTCCACGAGCAGTACTTC
clone_size: -; j_call: TRBJ2-1; v_call: TRBV19; d_call: TRBD2; cdr3_aa: CASSIWTSGTYNEQFF; cdr3_nt: TGTGCCAGTAGTATATGGACTAGCGGGACCTACAATGAGCAGTTCTTC
clone_size: -; j_call: TRBJ2-1; v_call: TRBV7-4; d_call: TRBD2; cdr3_aa: CASSPSGRAGEQFF; cdr3_nt: TGTGCCAGCAGCCCAAGCGGGAGGGCGGGTGAGCAGTTCTTC
clone_size: -; j_call: TRBJ2-7; v_call: TRBV12-3/TRBV12-4; d_call: -; cdr3_aa: CASSLKTGSYEQYF; cdr3_nt: TGTGCCAGCAGTTTAAAAACAGGATCCTACGAGCAGTACTTC
clone_size: -; j_call: TRBJ2-7; v_call: TRBV5-1; d_call: -; cdr3_aa: CASSSRAHPYEQYF; cdr3_nt: TGCGCCAGCAGCTCCCGGGCACATCCCTACGAGCAGTACTTC
clone_size: once; j_call: TRBJ2-2; v_call: TRBV10-2; d_call: -; cdr3_aa: CASRGFRGSNTGELFF; cdr3_nt: TGCGCCAGCAGGGGGTTTAGGGGGTCGAACACCGGGGAGCTGTTTTTT
clone_size: -; j_call: TRBJ2-6; v_call: TRBV19; d_call: TRBD1; cdr3_aa: CASRDRGQGANVLTF; cdr3_nt: TGTGCCAGTAGGGACAGGGGGCAAGGGGCCAACGTCCTGACTTTC
clone_size: few; j_call: TRBJ2-1; v_call: TRBV20-1; d_call: -; cdr3_aa: CSALPGRIRNEQFF; cdr3_nt: TGCAGTGCTCTTCCGGGACGTATCCGGAATGAGCAGTTCTTC
clone_size: many; j_call: TRBJ2-2; v_call: TRBV7-9; d_call: -; cdr3_aa: CASSLDSGIGELFF; cdr3_nt: TGTGCCAGCAGCTTAGACTCGGGCATCGGGGAGCTGTTTTTT
clone_size: -; j_call: TRBJ2-5; v_call: TRBV9; d_call: -; cdr3_aa: CASSDGDSGETQYF; cdr3_nt: TGTGCCAGCAGCGACGGGGACTCGGGGGAGACCCAGTACTTC
clone_size: many; j_call: TRBJ2-5; v_call: TRBV27; d_call: TRBD2; cdr3_aa: CASSLRGLAGVQETQYF; cdr3_nt: TGTGCCAGCAGTTTGAGGGGACTAGCGGGAGTCCAAGAGACCCAGTACTTC
clone_size: many; j_call: TRBJ2-7; v_call: TRBV20-1; d_call: TRBD2; cdr3_aa: CSATGLAGALNEQYF; cdr3_nt: TGCAGTGCAACCGGACTAGCGGGAGCTTTGAACGAGCAGTACTTC
clone_size: few; j_call: TRBJ2-2; v_call: TRBV19; d_call: TRBD2; cdr3_aa: CATDPSPRGGAGGRTGELFF; cdr3_nt: TGTGCCACCGATCCCAGCCCCCGCGGCGGGGCGGGAGGACGAACCGGGGAGCTGTTTTTT
clone_size: many; j_call: TRBJ2-1; v_call: TRBV6-1; d_call: -; cdr3_aa: CASSATGPSYNEQFF; cdr3_nt: TGTGCCAGCAGTGCGACGGGTCCCTCCTACAATGAGCAGTTCTTC
clone_size: -; j_call: TRBJ2-5; v_call: TRBV9; d_call: TRBD1; cdr3_aa: CASSVDAGTGGDETQYF; cdr3_nt: TGTGCCAGCAGCGTAGATGCCGGGACAGGGGGCGATGAGACCCAGTACTTC
clone_size: -; j_call: TRBJ2-7; v_call: TRBV7-2; d_call: TRBD1; cdr3_aa: CASSFRTGEEQYF; cdr3_nt: TGTGCCAGCAGTTTTAGAACAGGGGAAGAGCAGTACTTC
clone_size: -; j_call: TRBJ2-7; v_call: TRBV5-6; d_call: -; cdr3_aa: CASSLFQVVGQYF; cdr3_nt: TGTGCCAGCAGCTTGTTCCAGGTGGTAGGGCAGTACTTC
clone_size: -; j_call: TRBJ2-7; v_call: TRBV7-2; d_call: -; cdr3_aa: CASSFISGFSYEQYF; cdr3_nt: TGTGCCAGCAGCTTCATAAGCGGCTTCTCCTACGAGCAGTACTTC
clone_size: few; j_call: TRBJ1-2; v_call: TRBV29-1; d_call: TRBD1; cdr3_aa: CSGGTGGIYGYTF; cdr3_nt: TGCAGCGGGGGGACAGGGGGCATCTATGGCTACACCTTC
clone_size: many; j_call: TRBJ2-5; v_call: TRBV30; d_call: TRBD2; cdr3_aa: CAWSVGTTQETQYF; cdr3_nt: TGTGCCTGGAGTGTCGGGACTACCCAAGAGACCCAGTACTTC
clone_size: -; j_call: TRBJ2-7; v_call: TRBV7-9; d_call: -; cdr3_aa: CASSRDSRGIAAEQYF; cdr3_nt: TGTGCCAGCAGCCGCGACAGTAGGGGGATCGCGGCCGAGCAGTACTTC
clone_size: many; j_call: TRBJ1-1; v_call: TRBV30; d_call: -; cdr3_aa: CAWRRYTEAFF; cdr3_nt: TGTGCCTGGAGGAGGTACACTGAAGCTTTCTTT
clone_size: once; j_call: TRBJ2-7; v_call: TRBV19; d_call: -; cdr3_aa: CASSINLAGTSYEQYF; cdr3_nt: TGTGCCAGTAGTATAAATTTGGCAGGGACTTCCTACGAGCAGTACTTC
clone_size: many; j_call: TRBJ2-3; v_call: TRBV5-1; d_call: -; cdr3_aa: CASSFLARDGRDTQYF; cdr3_nt: TGCGCCAGCAGCTTCCTAGCGAGGGATGGACGTGATACGCAGTATTTT
clone_size: many; j_call: TRBJ2-3; v_call: TRBV7-9; d_call: TRBD1; cdr3_aa: CASSSSRDRGWTDTQYF; cdr3_nt: TGTGCCAGCAGCTCCTCCCGGGACAGGGGTTGGACAGATACGCAGTATTTT
clone_size: many; j_call: TRBJ2-5; v_call: TRBV15; d_call: -; cdr3_aa: CATSRKIEETQYF; cdr3_nt: TGTGCCACCAGCAGAAAGATCGAGGAGACCCAGTACTTC
clone_size: many; j_call: TRBJ1-3; v_call: TRBV11-3; d_call: -; cdr3_aa: CASSKDRDGNTIYF; cdr3_nt: TGTGCCAGCAGCAAGGACAGAGATGGAAACACCATATATTTT
clone_size: many; j_call: TRBJ2-7; v_call: TRBV3-1; d_call: -; cdr3_aa: CACSLRELPYEQYF; cdr3_nt: TGTGCCTGCAGCCTACGGGAACTGCCCTACGAGCAGTACTTC
clone_size: many; j_call: TRBJ1-4; v_call: TRBV2; d_call: -; cdr3_aa: CARKYNEKLFF; cdr3_nt: TGTGCCAGAAAATATAACGAAAAACTGTTTTTT
clone_size: -; j_call: TRBJ2-1; v_call: TRBV7-2; d_call: -; cdr3_aa: CASSLVILGPSNEQFF; cdr3_nt: TGTGCCAGCAGCTTAGTGATTCTAGGGCCGTCCAATGAGCAGTTCTTC
clone_size: many; j_call: TRBJ2-7; v_call: TRBV5-5; d_call: -; cdr3_aa: CASSPGWTYEQYF; cdr3_nt: TGTGCCAGCAGTCCGGGATGGACCTACGAGCAGTACTTC
clone_size: -; j_call: TRBJ2-1; v_call: TRBV27; d_call: -; cdr3_aa: CASSHYTGVGSNEQFF; cdr3_nt: TGTGCCAGCAGTCATTATACAGGGGTCGGGAGCAATGAGCAGTTCTTC
clone_size: many; j_call: TRBJ2-7; v_call: TRBV14; d_call: -; cdr3_aa: CASSFEGGPYEQYF; cdr3_nt: TGTGCCAGCAGCTTCGAGGGGGGGCCCTACGAGCAGTACTTC
clone_size: few; j_call: TRBJ2-2; v_call: TRBV7-9; d_call: TRBD2; cdr3_aa: CASRTAGAGELFF; cdr3_nt: TGTGCCAGCAGGACAGCGGGAGCCGGGGAGCTGTTTTTT
clone_size: once; j_call: TRBJ2-1; v_call: TRBV5-6; d_call: TRBD2; cdr3_aa: CASSLSGGRTYNEQFF; cdr3_nt: TGTGCCAGCAGCCTTAGCGGGGGGCGCACCTACAATGAGCAGTTCTTC
clone_size: -; j_call: TRBJ1-5; v_call: TRBV6-2/TRBV6-3; d_call: -; cdr3_aa: CASSYDGFQPQHF; cdr3_nt: TGTGCCAGCAGTTACGATGGATTCCAGCCCCAGCATTTT